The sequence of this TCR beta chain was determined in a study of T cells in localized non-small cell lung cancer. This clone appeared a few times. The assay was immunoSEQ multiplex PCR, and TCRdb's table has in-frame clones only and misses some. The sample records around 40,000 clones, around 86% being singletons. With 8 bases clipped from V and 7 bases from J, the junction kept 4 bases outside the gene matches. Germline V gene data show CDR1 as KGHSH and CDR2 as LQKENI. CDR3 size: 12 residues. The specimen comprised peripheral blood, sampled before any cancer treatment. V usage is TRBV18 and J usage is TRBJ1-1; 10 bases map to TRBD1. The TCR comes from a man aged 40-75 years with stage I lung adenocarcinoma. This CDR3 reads CASTTGGIEAFF. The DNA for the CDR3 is TGTGCCAGCACGACAGGGGGCATTGAAGCTTTCTTT.